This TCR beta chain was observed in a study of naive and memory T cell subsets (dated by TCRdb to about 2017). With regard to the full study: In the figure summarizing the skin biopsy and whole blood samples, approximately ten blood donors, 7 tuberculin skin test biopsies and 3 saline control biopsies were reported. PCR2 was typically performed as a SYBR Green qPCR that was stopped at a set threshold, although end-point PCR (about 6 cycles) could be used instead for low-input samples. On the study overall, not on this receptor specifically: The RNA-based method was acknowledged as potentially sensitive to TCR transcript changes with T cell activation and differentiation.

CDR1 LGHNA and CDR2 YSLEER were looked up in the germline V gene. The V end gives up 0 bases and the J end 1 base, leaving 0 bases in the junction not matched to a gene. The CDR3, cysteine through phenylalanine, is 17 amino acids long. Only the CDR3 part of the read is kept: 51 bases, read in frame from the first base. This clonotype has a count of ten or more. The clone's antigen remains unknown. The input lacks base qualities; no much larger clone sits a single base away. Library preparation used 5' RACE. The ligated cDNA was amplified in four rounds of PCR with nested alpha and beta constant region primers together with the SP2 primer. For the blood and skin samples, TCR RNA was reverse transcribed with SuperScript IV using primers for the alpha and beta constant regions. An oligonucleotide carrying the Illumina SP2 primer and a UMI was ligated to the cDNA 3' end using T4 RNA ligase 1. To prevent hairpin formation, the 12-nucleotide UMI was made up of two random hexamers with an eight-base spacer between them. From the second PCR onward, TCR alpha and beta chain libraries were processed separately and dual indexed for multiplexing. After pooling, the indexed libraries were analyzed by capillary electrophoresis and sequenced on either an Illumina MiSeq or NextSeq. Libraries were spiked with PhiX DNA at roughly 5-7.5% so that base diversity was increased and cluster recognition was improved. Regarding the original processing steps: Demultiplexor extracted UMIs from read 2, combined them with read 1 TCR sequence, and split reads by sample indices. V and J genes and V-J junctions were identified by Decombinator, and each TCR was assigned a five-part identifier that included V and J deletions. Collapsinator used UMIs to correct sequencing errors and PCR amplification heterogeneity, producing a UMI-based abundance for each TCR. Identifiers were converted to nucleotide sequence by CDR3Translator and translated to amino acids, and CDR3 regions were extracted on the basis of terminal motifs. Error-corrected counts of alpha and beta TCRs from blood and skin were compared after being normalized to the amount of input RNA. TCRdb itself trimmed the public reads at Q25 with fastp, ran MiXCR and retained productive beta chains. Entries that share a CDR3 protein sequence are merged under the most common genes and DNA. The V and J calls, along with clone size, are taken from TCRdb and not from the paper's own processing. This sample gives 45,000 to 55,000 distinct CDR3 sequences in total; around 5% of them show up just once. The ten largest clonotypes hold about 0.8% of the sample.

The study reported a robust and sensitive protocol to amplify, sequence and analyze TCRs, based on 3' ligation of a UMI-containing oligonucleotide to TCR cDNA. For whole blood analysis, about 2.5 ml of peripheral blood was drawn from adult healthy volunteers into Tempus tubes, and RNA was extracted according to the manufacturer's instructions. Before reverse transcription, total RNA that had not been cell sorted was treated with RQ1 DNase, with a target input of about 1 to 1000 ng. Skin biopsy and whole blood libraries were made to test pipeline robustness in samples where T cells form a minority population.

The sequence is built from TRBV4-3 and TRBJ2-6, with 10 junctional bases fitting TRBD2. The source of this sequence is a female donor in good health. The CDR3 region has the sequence CASSQETSGSGANVLTF. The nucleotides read TGCGCCAGCAGCCAAGAGACTAGCGGGTCTGGGGCCAACGTCCTGACTTTC.